The rows below give T cell receptor beta chains drawn from one sample of a study of cytomegalovirus exposure and HLA in healthy donors. The data were produced by immunoSEQ multiplex PCR, yet TCRdb's version contains in-frame clones alone and is incomplete. The table has 150,000 or so clones, approximately 82% seen once. Sequencing was performed on PBMCs. These receptors were collected from a woman between 35 and 50 years old in good health and CMV-seronegative. Each CDR3 is given with its conserved first and last residue. The D gene is left open where the match is weak. Clone size is stated in some rows and not others, as once, few, many or a class when expanded.

j_gene: TRBJ2-1
d_gene: TRBD2
abundance: .
v_gene: TRBV4-2
len: 17
CDR3nt: TGTGCCAGCAGCCGGTACCCCGGGACTAGAGAATACAATGAGCAGTTCTTC
CDR3aa: CASSRYPGTREYNEQFF

j_gene: TRBJ2-2
d_gene: .
abundance: .
v_gene: TRBV5-4
len: 15
CDR3nt: TGTGCCAGCAGCCGCCCTGGGGGCGACACCGGGGAGCTGTTTTTT
CDR3aa: CASSRPGGDTGELFF

j_gene: TRBJ1-5
d_gene: .
abundance: once
v_gene: TRBV28
len: 12
CDR3nt: TGTGCCAGCAGTCTTCTTTATCAGCCCCAGCATTTT
CDR3aa: CASSLLYQPQHF

j_gene: TRBJ2-5
d_gene: .
abundance: .
v_gene: TRBV5-1
len: 14
CDR3nt: TGCGCCAGCAGCTTGTATTACCTACAAGAGACCCAGTACTTC
CDR3aa: CASSLYYLQETQYF

j_gene: TRBJ2-2
d_gene: TRBD1
abundance: .
v_gene: TRBV5-5
len: 15
CDR3nt: TGTGCCAGCAGCGTCGGGACAGAGAACACCGGGGAGCTGTTTTTT
CDR3aa: CASSVGTENTGELFF

j_gene: TRBJ2-7
d_gene: TRBD1
abundance: .
v_gene: TRBV18
len: 16
CDR3nt: TGTGCCAGCTCACCAAAATCAGGGGGAATCACCTACGAGCAGTACTTC
CDR3aa: CASSPKSGGITYEQYF

j_gene: TRBJ1-4
d_gene: .
abundance: .
v_gene: TRBV6-5
len: 14
CDR3nt: TGTGCCAGCAGTACGACAGGAAAGGATGAAAAACTGTTTTTT
CDR3aa: CASSTTGKDEKLFF

j_gene: TRBJ1-4
d_gene: .
abundance: .
v_gene: TRBV5-6
len: 15
CDR3nt: TGTGCCAGCAGCTTCTGGCAGGGCATTAATGAAAAACTGTTTTTT
CDR3aa: CASSFWQGINEKLFF

j_gene: TRBJ1-4
d_gene: TRBD1
abundance: .
v_gene: TRBV10-3
len: 13
CDR3nt: TGTGCCATCAGCACCGGGACAGATGAAAAACTGTTTTTT
CDR3aa: CAISTGTDEKLFF

j_gene: TRBJ2-3
d_gene: TRBD2
abundance: .
v_gene: TRBV19
len: 18
CDR3nt: TGTGCCAGTAGTATAGAAGGACTAGCGGGAGGTTATGCAGATACGCAGTATTTT
CDR3aa: CASSIEGLAGGYADTQYF

j_gene: TRBJ1-1
d_gene: .
abundance: .
v_gene: TRBV5-4
len: 14
CDR3nt: TGTGCCAGCAGCTTGTCAGGTCGGAACACTGAAGCTTTCTTT
CDR3aa: CASSLSGRNTEAFF

j_gene: TRBJ1-3
d_gene: .
abundance: few
v_gene: TRBV7-9
len: 13
CDR3nt: TGTGCCTGGGGGGGGAGCTCTGGAAACACCATATATTTT
CDR3aa: CAWGGSSGNTIYF

j_gene: TRBJ2-5
d_gene: TRBD1
abundance: .
v_gene: TRBV19
len: 15
CDR3nt: TGTGCCAGTAGTCCCGGGACAGGGGTTGATGAGACCCAGTACTTC
CDR3aa: CASSPGTGVDETQYF

j_gene: TRBJ1-4
d_gene: .
abundance: .
v_gene: TRBV4-3
len: 17
CDR3nt: TGCGCCAGCAGTCGAAGAATACGACAGTCCTCCCCTGAAAAACTGTTTTTT
CDR3aa: CASSRRIRQSSPEKLFF

j_gene: TRBJ2-7
d_gene: TRBD2
abundance: .
v_gene: TRBV6-5
len: 15
CDR3nt: TGTGCCAGCAGTTCCCGGGGGGGGAACTTATACGAGCAGTACTTC
CDR3aa: CASSSRGGNLYEQYF

j_gene: TRBJ2-7
d_gene: TRBD2
abundance: .
v_gene: TRBV5-1
len: 15
CDR3nt: TGCGCCAGCAGCCAATTGCCGGGACTAGTCTACGAGCAGTACTTC
CDR3aa: CASSQLPGLVYEQYF

j_gene: TRBJ1-2
d_gene: TRBD1
abundance: .
v_gene: TRBV27
len: 16
CDR3nt: TGTGCCAGCGGTACTACCAGGGGGCGCGGGGACTATGGCTACACCTTC
CDR3aa: CASGTTRGRGDYGYTF

j_gene: TRBJ2-1
d_gene: .
abundance: once
v_gene: TRBV7-9
len: 14
CDR3nt: TGTGCCAGCAGCTTATTTTTCGGGGGATATGAGCAGTTCTTC
CDR3aa: CASSLFFGGYEQFF

j_gene: TRBJ2-5
d_gene: TRBD2
abundance: .
v_gene: TRBV5-1
len: 15
CDR3nt: TGCGCCAGCAGCTTTGGGAGTAGCGGGGCAGAGACCCAGTACTTC
CDR3aa: CASSFGSSGAETQYF

j_gene: TRBJ1-2
d_gene: .
abundance: .
v_gene: TRBV28
len: 14
CDR3nt: TGTGCCAGTTCGTCCGGAGGATTCAACTATGGCTACACCTTC
CDR3aa: CASSSGGFNYGYTF

j_gene: TRBJ2-5
d_gene: TRBD1
abundance: .
v_gene: TRBV19
len: 14
CDR3nt: TGTGCCAGTAGTATCGGACAGGGAGCCAGGACCCAGTACTTC
CDR3aa: CASSIGQGARTQYF

j_gene: TRBJ1-5
d_gene: TRBD1
abundance: .
v_gene: TRBV4-1
len: 14
CDR3nt: TGCGCCAGCAGCCAAGGACAGGGAAATCAGCCCCAGCATTTT
CDR3aa: CASSQGQGNQPQHF

j_gene: TRBJ2-7
d_gene: TRBD2
abundance: .
v_gene: TRBV5-1
len: 15
CDR3nt: TGCGCCAGCCGGACTAGCGGGAGTCTAGTAGGTGAGCAGTACTTC
CDR3aa: CASRTSGSLVGEQYF

j_gene: TRBJ1-2
d_gene: .
abundance: .
v_gene: TRBV4-2
len: 16
CDR3nt: TGTGCCAGCAGCCACACCTCCATACAGGGAACGTACGGCTACACCTTC
CDR3aa: CASSHTSIQGTYGYTF

j_gene: TRBJ1-5
d_gene: .
abundance: .
v_gene: TRBV5-1
len: 14
CDR3nt: TGCGCCAGCGCCAAGGACAGCCCAAATCAGCCCCAGCATTTT
CDR3aa: CASAKDSPNQPQHF

j_gene: TRBJ1-4
d_gene: .
abundance: .
v_gene: TRBV27
len: 14
CDR3nt: TGTGCCAGCAGTTTATCGATCGCAGACAGAAAACTGTTTTTT
CDR3aa: CASSLSIADRKLFF